Following are 8 T cell receptor beta chains from one sample sequenced in a study of molecular identifiers for immune sequencing clone quantification. Each CDR3 protein is one row after TCRdb ran MiXCR on the PCR reads. Of about 510,000 distinct CDR3 sequences in the sample, about 25% were seen once. Material for sequencing was naive CD8+ T cells from blood, with Jurkat cell RNA spiked in. Subset specified: FACS-sorted CD8+CD4-CCR7+CD45RA+ naive T cells. The receptors were sampled from a human donor in good health. Some libraries in this study had Jurkat cell RNA spiked in.

Note on this clonotype: One junction end disagrees with the germline gene, perhaps due to a read error. The chain couples TRBV4-3 to TRBJ2-7; D unresolved. The CDR3 length is 13 residues. CDR1 is LGHNA, CDR2 YSLEER, per germline. The DNA for the CDR3 is TGCGCCAGCAGCCAAGATCTGGGCTACGAGCAGCACTTC. It is translated as CASSQDLGYEQHF.

This clonotype is a singleton in its sample. The chain carries TRBV4-3 and TRBJ2-5; no firm D call. The CDR3 consists of 17 residues. Per the germline V gene, CDR1 is LGHNA and CDR2 is YSLEER. Deletions cut 0 bases from V and 3 bases from J, with 17 bases between. The CDR3 sequence: CASSQDRMTRGKETQYF. The CDR3 DNA is TGCGCCAGCAGCCAAGATAGAATGACAAGAGGAAAAGAGACCCAGTACTTC.

This clonotype was observed at least ten times. The V call is TRBV6-2 or TRBV6-3, the J call TRBJ2-3; 8 nucleotides line up with TRBD1. The CDR3 extends over 16 amino acids. CDR1 is MNHEY and CDR2 is SVGEGT in the germline V gene. The V gene end was trimmed by 5 bases and the J gene end by 3 bases; junction bases not matched to a gene: 10. CDR3 protein: CASSRRTGGLTDTQYF. CDR3 nucleotides: TGTGCCAGCAGTCGACGAACAGGGGGTTTGACAGATACGCAGTATTTT.

This clonotype was recorded a few times. This sequence joins TRBV7-9 and TRBJ2-7; 9 bases agree with TRBD1. The V gene end was trimmed by 5 bases and the J gene end by 3 bases; junction bases not matched to a gene: 8. CDR1 is SEHNR and CDR2 is FQNEAQ in the germline V gene (reference sequence). The CDR3 is made up of 15 amino acids. CDR3 DNA: TGTGCCAGCAGCCCCCGGACAGGGGAGGTCTACGAGCAGTACTTC. This gives the protein CASSPRTGEVYEQYF. The variable domain in full, completed from reference TRBV7-9 and TRBJ2-7, reads DTGVSQNPRHKITKRGQNVTFRCDPISEHNRLYWYRQTLGQGPEFLTYFQNEAQLEKSRLLSDRFSAERPKGSFSTLEIQRTEQGDSAMYLCASSPRTGEVYEQYFGPGTRLTVT.

This clonotype was seen more than once but under ten times. The chain couples TRBV30 to TRBJ1-4, with TRBD1 matching 7 bases. Germline V gene lookup returns CDR1 GTSNPN and CDR2 SVGIG (reference sequence). The V and J ends lost 4 bases and 7 bases, in that order; junction bases with no gene match: 9. The CDR3 has 14 amino acids. The CDR3 nucleotides are TGTGCCTGGACCCCAGGGGGGCTGGGTGAAAAACTGTTTTTT. Translating gives CAWTPGGLGEKLFF.

The sample holds many counts of this clonotype. V usage is TRBV29-1 and J usage is TRBJ2-3; D remains unclear. The CDR3 length is 14 residues. The V and J ends lost 5 bases and 2 bases respectively, with 14 bases between them. Germline V gene data show CDR1 as SQVTM and CDR2 as ANQGSEA. The CDR3 bases are TGCAGCGTTTCGGGTCTAACTTACACAGATACGCAGTATTTT. It encodes CSVSGLTYTDTQYF.

Worth noting for this clonotype: Sequence at one end of the junction differs from germline and may be a read error. The V and J genes are TRBV6-1 and TRBJ2-6; possible D gene TRBD2, 6 bases. Per the germline V gene, CDR1 is MNHNS and CDR2 is SASEGT. This CDR3 is built from 18 residues. CDR3 loop: CASIPGRSGDSEANVLTF. CDR3 nucleotides: TGTGCCAGCATCCCAGGGAGGTCTGGGGATTCTGAGGCCAACGTCCTGACTTTC.

Notes on this clonotype: This may be a read error: a much more frequent sequence differs by one nucleotide. The chain couples TRBV11-2 to TRBJ2-5; 8 positions agree with TRBD2. The CDR3 is made up of 14 amino acids. Germline V gives CDR1 SGHAT, CDR2 FQNNGV. CDR3 coding DNA: TGTGCCAGCGGCCAAGCGGGGGTCCAAAAGACCCAGTACTTC. Protein product: CASGQAGVQKTQYF.